Shown below are 4 T cell receptor beta chains from a single sample sequenced in a study of T cell clonotyping in hematopoietic cell transplantation. Profiled with immunoSEQ multiplex PCR; TCRdb holds only in-frame clones, not every one. Of fewer than 80,000 clones listed, 85% to 95% are singletons. The sequencing sample was made of peripheral blood mononuclear cells. These receptors originate from a man in his fifties or sixties in good health. Some clones in this sample may be carry-over from other donors' samples.

This rearrangement joins TRBV4-1 to TRBJ2-2; D is unresolved. Germline V gives CDR1 MGHRA, CDR2 YSYEKL. Trimming left V 1 base short and J 2 bases short, with 8 bases between. This CDR3 has 15 amino acids. The CDR3 loop reads CASSQGDPNTGELFF. The CDR3 coding sequence is TGCGCCAGCAGCCAAGGAGACCCAAACACCGGGGAGCTGTTTTTT.

The chain employs TRBV7-6 and TRBJ2-7; no reliable D call. The germline V and J ends were trimmed by 5 bases and 3 bases, with 11 bases remaining between them. The CDR3 spans 13 residues. The germline gives CDR1 SGHVS, CDR2 FNYEAQ. CDR3 protein: CASSPPFGYEQYF. The CDR3 DNA follows: TGTGCCAGCAGCCCACCCTTTGGCTACGAGCAGTACTTC.

The chain couples TRBV4-2 to TRBJ2-1, with D possibly matching TRBD1 (6 bases). With 0 bases removed from V and 2 bases from J, the gap between germline ends came to 11 bases. Germline CDR1 and CDR2: LGHNA and YNFKEQ. The CDR3 is 16 amino acids. Here the CDR3 DNA reads TGTGCCAGCAGCCAAGAAGCAGGGGTAGCCTACAATGAGCAGTTCTTC. As protein: CASSQEAGVAYNEQFF.

V is TRBV30 and J is TRBJ2-7; 7 bases align to TRBD1. Germline V gene lookup returns CDR1 GTSNPN and CDR2 SVGIG (reference sequence). The CDR3 is 16 residues long. V lost 0 bases to trimming and J lost 6 bases; unmatched junction nucleotides: 14. The CDR3 protein is CAWSVRTGPWAVEQYF. The CDR3 DNA sequence: TGTGCCTGGAGTGTCAGGACAGGCCCTTGGGCGGTCGAGCAGTACTTC. The full variable domain, completed using reference TRBV30 and TRBJ2-7, is SQTIHQWPATLVQPVGSPLSLECTVEGTSNPNLYWYRQAAGRGLQLLFYSVGIGQISSEVPQNLSASRPQDRQFILSSKKLLLSDSGFYLCAWSVRTGPWAVEQYFGPGTRLTVT.